This entry is about one T cell receptor (beta chain). This entry comes from a study of kidney transplant recipient with SARS-CoV-2 infection. Germline V gene lookup returns CDR1 LGHDT and CDR2 YNNKEL (reference sequence). This CDR3 comprises 17 residues. Trimming left V 5 bases short and J 4 bases short, with 23 bases between. TCRdb itself ran the reads through MiXCR, one entry per CDR3 protein. Counted here are 200,000 to 250,000 distinct CDR3 sequences, under 35% occurring once; the ten biggest clones make up almost 7.5%. The specimen was a blood sample, collected at baseline and on approximately day 120 from a kidney transplant recipient. This sequence originates from a young adult male patient who had COVID-19 and was a kidney transplant recipient. Some of the T cells might come from the graft donor. The chain is built from TRBV3-1 and TRBJ1-1, with no clear D. DNA of the CDR3: TGTGCCAGCAGCAGTGAGTCTCCCATTTCAATTCGCACTGAAGCTTTCTTT. Translation: CASSSESPISIRTEAFF.